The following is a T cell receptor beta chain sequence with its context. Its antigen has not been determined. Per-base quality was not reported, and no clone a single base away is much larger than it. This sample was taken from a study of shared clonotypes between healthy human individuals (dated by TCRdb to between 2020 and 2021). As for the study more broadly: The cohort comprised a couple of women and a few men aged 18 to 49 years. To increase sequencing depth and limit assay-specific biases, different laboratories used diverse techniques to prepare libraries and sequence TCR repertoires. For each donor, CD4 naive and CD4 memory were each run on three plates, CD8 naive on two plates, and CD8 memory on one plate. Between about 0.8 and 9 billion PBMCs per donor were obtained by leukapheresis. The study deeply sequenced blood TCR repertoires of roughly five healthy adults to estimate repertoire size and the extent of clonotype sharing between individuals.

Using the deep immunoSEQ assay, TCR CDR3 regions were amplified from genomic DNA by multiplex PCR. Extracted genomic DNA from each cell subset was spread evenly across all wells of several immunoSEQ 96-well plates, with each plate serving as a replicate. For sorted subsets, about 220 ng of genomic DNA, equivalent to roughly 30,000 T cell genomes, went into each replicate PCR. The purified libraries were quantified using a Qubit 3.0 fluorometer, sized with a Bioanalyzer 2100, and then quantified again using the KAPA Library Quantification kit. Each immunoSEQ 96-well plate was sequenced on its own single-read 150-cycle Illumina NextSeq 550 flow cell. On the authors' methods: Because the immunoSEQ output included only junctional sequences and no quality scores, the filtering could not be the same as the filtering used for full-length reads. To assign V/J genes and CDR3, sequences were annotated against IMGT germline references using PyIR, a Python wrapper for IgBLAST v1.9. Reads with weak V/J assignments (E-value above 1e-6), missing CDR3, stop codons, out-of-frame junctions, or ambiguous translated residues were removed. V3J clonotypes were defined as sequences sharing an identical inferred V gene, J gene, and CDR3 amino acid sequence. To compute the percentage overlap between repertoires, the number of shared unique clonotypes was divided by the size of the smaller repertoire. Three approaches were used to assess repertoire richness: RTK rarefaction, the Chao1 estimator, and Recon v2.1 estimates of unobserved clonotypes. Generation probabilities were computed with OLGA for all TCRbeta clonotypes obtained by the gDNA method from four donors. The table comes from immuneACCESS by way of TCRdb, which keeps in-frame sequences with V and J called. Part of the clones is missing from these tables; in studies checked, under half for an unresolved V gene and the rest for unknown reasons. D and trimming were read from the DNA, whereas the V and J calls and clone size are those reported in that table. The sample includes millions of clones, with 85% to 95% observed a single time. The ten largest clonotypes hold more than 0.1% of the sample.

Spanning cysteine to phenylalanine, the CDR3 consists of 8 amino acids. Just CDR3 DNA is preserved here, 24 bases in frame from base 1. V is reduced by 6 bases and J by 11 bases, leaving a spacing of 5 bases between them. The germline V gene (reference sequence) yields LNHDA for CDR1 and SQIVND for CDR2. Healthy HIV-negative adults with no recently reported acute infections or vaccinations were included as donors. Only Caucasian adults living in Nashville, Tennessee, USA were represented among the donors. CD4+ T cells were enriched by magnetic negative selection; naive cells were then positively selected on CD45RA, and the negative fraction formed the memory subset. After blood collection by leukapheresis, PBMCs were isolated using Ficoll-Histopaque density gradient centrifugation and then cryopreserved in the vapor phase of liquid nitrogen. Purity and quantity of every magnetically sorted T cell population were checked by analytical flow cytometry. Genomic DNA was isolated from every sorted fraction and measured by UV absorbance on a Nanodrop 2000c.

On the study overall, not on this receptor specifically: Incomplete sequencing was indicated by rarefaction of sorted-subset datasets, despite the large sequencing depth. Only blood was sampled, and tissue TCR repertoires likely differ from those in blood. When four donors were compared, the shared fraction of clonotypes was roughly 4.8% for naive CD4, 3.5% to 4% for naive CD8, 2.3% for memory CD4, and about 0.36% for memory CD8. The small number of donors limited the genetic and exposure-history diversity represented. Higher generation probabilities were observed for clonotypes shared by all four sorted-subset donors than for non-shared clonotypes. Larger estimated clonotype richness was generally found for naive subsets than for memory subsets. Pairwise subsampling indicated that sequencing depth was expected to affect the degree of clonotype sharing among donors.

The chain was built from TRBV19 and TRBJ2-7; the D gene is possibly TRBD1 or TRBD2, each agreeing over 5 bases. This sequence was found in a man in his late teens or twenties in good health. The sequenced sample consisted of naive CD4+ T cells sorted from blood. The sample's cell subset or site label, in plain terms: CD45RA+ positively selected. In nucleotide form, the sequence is TGTGCCAGTAGGGGGGAGTACTTC. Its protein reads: CASRGEYF.